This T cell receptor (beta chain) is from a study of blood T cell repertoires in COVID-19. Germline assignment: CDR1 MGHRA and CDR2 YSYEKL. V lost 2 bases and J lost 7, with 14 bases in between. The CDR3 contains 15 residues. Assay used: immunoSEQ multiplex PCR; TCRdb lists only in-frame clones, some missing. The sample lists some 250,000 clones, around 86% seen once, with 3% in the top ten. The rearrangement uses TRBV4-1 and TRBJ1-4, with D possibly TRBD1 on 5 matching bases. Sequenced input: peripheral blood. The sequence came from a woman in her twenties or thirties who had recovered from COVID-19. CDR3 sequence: CASSQSTGVGEKLFF. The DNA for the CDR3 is TGCGCCAGCAGCCAAAGTACGGGGGTGGGTGAAAAACTGTTTTTT.